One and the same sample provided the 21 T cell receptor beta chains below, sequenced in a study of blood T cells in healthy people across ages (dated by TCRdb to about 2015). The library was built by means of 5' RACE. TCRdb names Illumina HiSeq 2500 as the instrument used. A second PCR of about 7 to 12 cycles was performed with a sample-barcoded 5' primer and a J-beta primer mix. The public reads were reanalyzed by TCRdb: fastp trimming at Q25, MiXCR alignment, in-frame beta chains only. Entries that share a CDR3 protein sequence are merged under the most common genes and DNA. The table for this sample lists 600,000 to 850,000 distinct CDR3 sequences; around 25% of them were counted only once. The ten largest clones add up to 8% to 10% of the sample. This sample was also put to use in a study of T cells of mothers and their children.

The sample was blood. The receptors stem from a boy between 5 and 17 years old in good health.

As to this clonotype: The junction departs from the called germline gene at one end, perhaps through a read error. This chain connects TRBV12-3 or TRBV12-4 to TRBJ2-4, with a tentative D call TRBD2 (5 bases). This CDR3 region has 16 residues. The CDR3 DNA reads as TGTGCCAGCAGTTCTCAGACGGATCTAGCCAAAAACATTCAGCACTTC. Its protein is CASSSQTDLAKNIQHF.

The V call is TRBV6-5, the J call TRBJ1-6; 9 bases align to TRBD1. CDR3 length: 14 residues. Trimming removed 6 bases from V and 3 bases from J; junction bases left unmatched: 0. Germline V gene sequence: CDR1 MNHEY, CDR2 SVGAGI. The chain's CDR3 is CASRGQGYNSPLHF. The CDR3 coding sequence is TGTGCCAGCAGGGGACAGGGCTATAATTCACCCCTCCACTTT.

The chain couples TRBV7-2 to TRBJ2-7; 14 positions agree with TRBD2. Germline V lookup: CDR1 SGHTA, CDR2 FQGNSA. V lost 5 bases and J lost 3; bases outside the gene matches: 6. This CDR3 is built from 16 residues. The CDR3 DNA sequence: TGTGCCAGCAGCACGGGACTAGCGGGAGAGGTCTACGAGCAGTACTTC. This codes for CASSTGLAGEVYEQYF.

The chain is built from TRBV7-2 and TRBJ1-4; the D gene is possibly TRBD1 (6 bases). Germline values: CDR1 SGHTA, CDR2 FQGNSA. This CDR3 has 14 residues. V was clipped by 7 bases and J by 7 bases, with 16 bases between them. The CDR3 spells CASTHRAGGEKLFF. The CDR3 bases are TGTGCCAGCACCCACAGGGCGGGAGGTGAAAAACTGTTTTTT.

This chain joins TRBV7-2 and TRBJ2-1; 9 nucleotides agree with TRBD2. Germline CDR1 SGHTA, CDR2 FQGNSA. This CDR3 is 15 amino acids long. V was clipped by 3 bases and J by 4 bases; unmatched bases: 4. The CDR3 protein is CASSLSGGKYNEQFF. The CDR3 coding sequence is TGTGCCAGCAGCTTGAGCGGGGGGAAATACAATGAGCAGTTCTTC.

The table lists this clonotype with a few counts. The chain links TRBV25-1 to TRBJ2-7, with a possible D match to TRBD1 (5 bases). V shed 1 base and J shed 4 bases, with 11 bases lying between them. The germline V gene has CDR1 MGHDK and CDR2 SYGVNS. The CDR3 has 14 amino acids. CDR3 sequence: CASSEFGAEYEQYF. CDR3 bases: TGTGCCAGCAGTGAATTTGGGGCAGAGTACGAGCAGTACTTC.

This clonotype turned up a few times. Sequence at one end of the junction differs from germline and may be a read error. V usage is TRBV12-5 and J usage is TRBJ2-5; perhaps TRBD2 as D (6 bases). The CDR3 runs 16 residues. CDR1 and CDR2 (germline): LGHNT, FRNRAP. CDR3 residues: CASGLGTTNPQETQCF. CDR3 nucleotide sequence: TGTGCTAGTGGTTTGGGGACTACCAATCCCCAAGAGACCCAGTGCTTC. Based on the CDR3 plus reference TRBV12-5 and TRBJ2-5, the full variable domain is DARVTQTPRHKVTEMGQEVTMRCQPILGHNTVFWYRQTMMQGLELLAYFRNRAPLDDSGMPKDRFSAEMPDATLATLKIQPSEPRDSAVYFCASGLGTTNPQETQCFGPGTRLLVL.

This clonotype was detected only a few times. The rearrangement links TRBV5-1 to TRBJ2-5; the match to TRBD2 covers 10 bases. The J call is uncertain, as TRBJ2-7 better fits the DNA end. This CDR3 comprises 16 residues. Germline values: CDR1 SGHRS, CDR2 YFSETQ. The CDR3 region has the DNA TGCGCCAGCAGCTTGGGTGGGACTAGCGTAGTCGACGAGCAGTACTTC. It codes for CASSLGGTSVVDEQYF.

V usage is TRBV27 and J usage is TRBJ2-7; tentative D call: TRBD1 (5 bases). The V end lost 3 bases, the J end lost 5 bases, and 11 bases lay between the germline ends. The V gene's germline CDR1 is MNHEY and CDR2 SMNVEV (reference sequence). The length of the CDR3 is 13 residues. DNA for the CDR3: TGTGCCAGCAGTTTGTCTCAGGGTCACGAGCAGTACTTC. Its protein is CASSLSQGHEQYF.

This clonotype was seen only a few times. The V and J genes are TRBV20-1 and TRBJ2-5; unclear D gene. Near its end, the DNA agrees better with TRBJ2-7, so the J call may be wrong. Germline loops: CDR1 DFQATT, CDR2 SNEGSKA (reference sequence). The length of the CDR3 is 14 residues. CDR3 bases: TGCAGTGCTAGAGAAGGGTTACGATGGTACGAGCAGTACTTC. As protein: CSAREGLRWYEQYF.

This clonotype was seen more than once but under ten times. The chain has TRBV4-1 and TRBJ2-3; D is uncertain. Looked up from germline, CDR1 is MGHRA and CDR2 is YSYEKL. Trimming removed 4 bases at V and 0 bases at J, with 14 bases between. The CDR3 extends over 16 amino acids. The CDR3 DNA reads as TGCGCCAGCAGCCCAAGCGTCCAGGCAAGCACAGATACGCAGTATTTT. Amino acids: CASSPSVQASTDTQYF.

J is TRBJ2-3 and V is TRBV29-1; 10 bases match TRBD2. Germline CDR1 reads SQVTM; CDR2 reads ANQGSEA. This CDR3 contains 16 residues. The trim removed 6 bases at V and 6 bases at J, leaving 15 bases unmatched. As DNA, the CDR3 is TGCAGCGTCGAGACCGTAGCGGGAGGAAGTGTGGATACGCAGTATTTT. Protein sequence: CSVETVAGGSVDTQYF.

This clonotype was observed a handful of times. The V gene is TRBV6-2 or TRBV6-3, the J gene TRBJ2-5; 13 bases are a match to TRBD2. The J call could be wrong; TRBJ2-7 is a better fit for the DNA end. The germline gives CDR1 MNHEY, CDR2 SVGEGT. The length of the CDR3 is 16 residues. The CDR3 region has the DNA TGTGCCAGCAGAACCCCCGGACTAGCGGGAGTCTACGAGCAGTACTTC. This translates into CASRTPGLAGVYEQYF.

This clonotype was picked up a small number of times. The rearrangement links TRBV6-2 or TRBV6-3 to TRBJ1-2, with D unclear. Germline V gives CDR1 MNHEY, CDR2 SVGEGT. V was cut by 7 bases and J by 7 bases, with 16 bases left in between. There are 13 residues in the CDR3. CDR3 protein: CASNVMGIGGYTF. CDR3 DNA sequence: TGTGCCAGCAATGTTATGGGCATCGGTGGCTACACCTTC.

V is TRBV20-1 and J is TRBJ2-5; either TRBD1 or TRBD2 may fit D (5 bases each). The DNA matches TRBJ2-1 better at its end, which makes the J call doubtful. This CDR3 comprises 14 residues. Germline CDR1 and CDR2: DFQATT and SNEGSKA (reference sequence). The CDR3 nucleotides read TGCAGTGCTGACCCGGGGACCACGTGGGGTGAGCAGTTCTTC. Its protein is CSADPGTTWGEQFF.

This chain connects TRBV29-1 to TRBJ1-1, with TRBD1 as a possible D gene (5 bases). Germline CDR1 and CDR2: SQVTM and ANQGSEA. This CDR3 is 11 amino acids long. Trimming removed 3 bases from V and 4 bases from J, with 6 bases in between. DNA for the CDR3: TGCAGCGTTGACAGGGCCACTGAAGCTTTCTTT. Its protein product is CSVDRATEAFF.

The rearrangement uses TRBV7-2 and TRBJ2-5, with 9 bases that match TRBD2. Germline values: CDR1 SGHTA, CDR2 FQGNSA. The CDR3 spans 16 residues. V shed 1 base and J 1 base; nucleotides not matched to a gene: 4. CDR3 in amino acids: CASSLVGGGVQETQYF. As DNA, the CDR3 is TGTGCCAGCAGCTTAGTGGGCGGGGGGGTCCAAGAGACCCAGTACTTC.

The CDR3 sequence is CASSQDLTGSYYNEQFF. The CDR3 nucleotides read TGTGCCAGCAGCCAAGATCTGACGGGATCGTACTACAATGAGCAGTTCTTC. The chain employs TRBV4-2 and TRBJ2-1; tentatively, D is TRBD2 (5 bases). Trimming stripped 0 bases from V and 3 bases from J, with 15 bases between. Germline values: CDR1 LGHNA, CDR2 YNFKEQ. The CDR3 has 17 amino acids.

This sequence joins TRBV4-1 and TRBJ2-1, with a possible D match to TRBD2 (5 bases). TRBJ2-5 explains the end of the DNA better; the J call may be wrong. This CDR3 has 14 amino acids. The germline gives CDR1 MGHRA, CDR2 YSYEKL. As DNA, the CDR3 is TGCGCCAGCAGCCAAGTGATCGAGGGCGAGACCCAGTACTTC. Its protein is CASSQVIEGETQYF.

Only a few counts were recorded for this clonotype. CDR3 DNA: TGTGCCAGCTCGGGGGCTACTAATGAAAAACTGTTTTTT. Its protein is CASSGATNEKLFF. The chain joins TRBV7-9 to TRBJ1-4; perhaps TRBD1 as D (6 bases). Germline V gene data show CDR1 as SEHNR and CDR2 as FQNEAQ (reference sequence). V gave up 8 bases and J gave up 2 bases, with 9 bases separating them. CDR3 size: 13 residues.

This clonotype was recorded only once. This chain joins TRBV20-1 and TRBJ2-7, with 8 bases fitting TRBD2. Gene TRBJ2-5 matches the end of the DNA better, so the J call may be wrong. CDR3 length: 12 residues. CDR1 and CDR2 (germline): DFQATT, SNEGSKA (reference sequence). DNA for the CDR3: TGCAGTGTCGGCGGACTAGCAAAGACCCAGTACTTC. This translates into CSVGGLAKTQYF.